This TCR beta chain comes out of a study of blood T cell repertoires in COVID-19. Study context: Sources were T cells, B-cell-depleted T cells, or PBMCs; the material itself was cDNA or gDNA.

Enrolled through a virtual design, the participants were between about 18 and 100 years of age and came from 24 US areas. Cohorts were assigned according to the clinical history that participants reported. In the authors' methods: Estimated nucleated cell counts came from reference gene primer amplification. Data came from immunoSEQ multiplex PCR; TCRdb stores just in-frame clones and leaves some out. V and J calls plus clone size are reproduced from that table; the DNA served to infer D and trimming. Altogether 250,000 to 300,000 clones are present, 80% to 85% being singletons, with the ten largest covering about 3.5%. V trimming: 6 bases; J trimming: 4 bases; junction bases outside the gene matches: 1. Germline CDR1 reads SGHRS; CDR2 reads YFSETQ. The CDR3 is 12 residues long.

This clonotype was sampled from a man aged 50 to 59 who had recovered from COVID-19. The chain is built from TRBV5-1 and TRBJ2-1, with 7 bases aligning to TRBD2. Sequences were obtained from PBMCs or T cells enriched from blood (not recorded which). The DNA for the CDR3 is TGCGCCAGCACCGGGGGGTACAATGAGCAGTTCTTC. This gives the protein CASTGGYNEQFF.